Listed below are T cell receptor beta chains from one sample, sequenced in a study of blood T cells in healthy people across ages. From the 5' RACE reads, TCRdb called clonotypes with MiXCR, one entry per CDR3 protein. The table includes roughly 410,000 distinct CDR3 sequences, approximately 52% detected once. The material sequenced was blood. Source of these receptors: a man in his sixties in good health. CDR3s include the opening cysteine and the closing phenylalanine or tryptophan. A D gene is named only where the DNA matches it firmly. Size is omitted from some rows. Given values are once, few, many or a class for expanded clones.

J gene: TRBJ2-3
clone size: .
V gene: TRBV4-2
D gene: .
CDR3 protein: CASSQVGGDTSTDTQYF

J gene: TRBJ1-1
clone size: .
V gene: TRBV15
D gene: .
CDR3 protein: CATSQNPGVEAFF

J gene: TRBJ2-5
clone size: .
V gene: TRBV15
D gene: .
CDR3 protein: CATSRDNSDQETQYF

J gene: TRBJ2-4
clone size: once
V gene: TRBV28
D gene: .
CDR3 protein: CASSPRELAKNIQYF

J gene: TRBJ1-2
clone size: few
V gene: TRBV6-6
D gene: TRBD1
CDR3 protein: CASSYRDRGGYGYTF

J gene: TRBJ2-7
clone size: few
V gene: TRBV20-1
D gene: TRBD2
CDR3 protein: CSTSPAGSSYEQYF

J gene: TRBJ1-2
clone size: .
V gene: TRBV6-5
D gene: .
CDR3 protein: CASSYRQTRTGYTF

J gene: TRBJ2-3
clone size: .
V gene: TRBV5-1
D gene: .
CDR3 protein: CASSLPGGKDTQYF

J gene: TRBJ1-2
clone size: .
V gene: TRBV7-9
D gene: .
CDR3 protein: CASSLSRAGYTF

J gene: TRBJ2-1
clone size: few
V gene: TRBV2
D gene: .
CDR3 protein: CASRRGGGPNNEQFF

J gene: TRBJ2-7
clone size: .
V gene: TRBV5-6
D gene: .
CDR3 protein: CASSLSGTSSYEQYF

J gene: TRBJ2-1
clone size: many
V gene: TRBV2
D gene: TRBD2
CDR3 protein: CASSSGTSVYNEQFF

J gene: TRBJ2-1
clone size: many
V gene: TRBV6-4
D gene: .
CDR3 protein: CASSESPSSYNEQFF

J gene: TRBJ1-1
clone size: many
V gene: TRBV5-6
D gene: TRBD1
CDR3 protein: CASRRTTGQAFF

J gene: TRBJ1-5
clone size: .
V gene: TRBV7-6
D gene: .
CDR3 protein: CASSLRVGGSNQPQHF

J gene: TRBJ1-1
clone size: .
V gene: TRBV20-1
D gene: .
CDR3 protein: CSARGENRRNTEAFF

J gene: TRBJ1-5
clone size: once
V gene: TRBV12-3/TRBV12-4
D gene: .
CDR3 protein: CASSLGEDQPQHF

J gene: TRBJ2-1
clone size: few
V gene: TRBV7-9
D gene: TRBD2
CDR3 protein: CASRPIAGGPLAEQFF

J gene: TRBJ2-1
clone size: .
V gene: TRBV7-2
D gene: .
CDR3 protein: CASSLAGGAYNEQFF

J gene: TRBJ2-1
clone size: few
V gene: TRBV25-1
D gene: .
CDR3 protein: CASAGQAYYNEQFF

J gene: TRBJ1-2
clone size: many
V gene: TRBV29-1
D gene: .
CDR3 protein: CSVGDGYTF

J gene: TRBJ2-2
clone size: .
V gene: TRBV24-1
D gene: TRBD1
CDR3 protein: CATGTGVGELFF

J gene: TRBJ2-1
clone size: .
V gene: TRBV7-9
D gene: TRBD2
CDR3 protein: CASSLVAGEQNEQFF

J gene: TRBJ2-1
clone size: .
V gene: TRBV7-2
D gene: TRBD2
CDR3 protein: CASSLPRGLAGAGAYNEQFF

J gene: TRBJ2-7
clone size: .
V gene: TRBV20-1
D gene: .
CDR3 protein: CSASKAGRTYEQYF

J gene: .
clone size: few
V gene: TRBV15
D gene: .
CDR3 protein: CATSRAGNEQYF

J gene: TRBJ2-4
clone size: few
V gene: TRBV3-1
D gene: .
CDR3 protein: CASSQDPRIKGNIQYF

J gene: TRBJ2-1
clone size: few
V gene: TRBV10-3
D gene: .
CDR3 protein: CAISEGGSSEQFF

J gene: TRBJ2-5
clone size: .
V gene: TRBV7-3
D gene: TRBD1
CDR3 protein: CASSSTGGQGTQYF

J gene: TRBJ1-5
clone size: .
V gene: TRBV6-2/TRBV6-3
D gene: TRBD1
CDR3 protein: CASSGTGGSYQPQHF

J gene: TRBJ1-1
clone size: .
V gene: TRBV5-6
D gene: .
CDR3 protein: CASSLDVGAEAFF

J gene: TRBJ2-4
clone size: once
V gene: TRBV14
D gene: .
CDR3 protein: CANSQARDIQYF

J gene: TRBJ2-1
clone size: .
V gene: TRBV13
D gene: TRBD2
CDR3 protein: CASSAPAGSRNEQFF

J gene: TRBJ1-1
clone size: .
V gene: TRBV5-1
D gene: .
CDR3 protein: CASSLRGGRGNTEAFF

J gene: TRBJ2-1
clone size: few
V gene: TRBV6-2/TRBV6-3
D gene: .
CDR3 protein: CASGSGEALEQFF

J gene: TRBJ2-3
clone size: .
V gene: TRBV7-2
D gene: .
CDR3 protein: CASSSSRDPAWNTQYF

J gene: TRBJ2-5
clone size: .
V gene: TRBV11-2
D gene: TRBD1
CDR3 protein: CASSLARTGVETQYF

J gene: .
clone size: .
V gene: TRBV7-9
D gene: TRBD2
CDR3 protein: CASSLVLAGRLRETQYF

J gene: TRBJ2-1
clone size: .
V gene: TRBV20-1
D gene: TRBD2
CDR3 protein: CSARDGTSGYNEQFF

J gene: TRBJ1-4
clone size: .
V gene: TRBV30
D gene: .
CDR3 protein: CAWSWGAREKLFF

J gene: TRBJ1-2
clone size: few
V gene: TRBV27
D gene: .
CDR3 protein: CASSSTPSYGYTF

J gene: .
clone size: .
V gene: TRBV28
D gene: .
CDR3 protein: CASRGVSPYEQYF

J gene: TRBJ2-7
clone size: few
V gene: TRBV12-3/TRBV12-4
D gene: .
CDR3 protein: CASSLDGPYEQYF

J gene: TRBJ2-7
clone size: .
V gene: TRBV28
D gene: .
CDR3 protein: CASSLWGGAGVYEQYF

J gene: .
clone size: few
V gene: TRBV7-2
D gene: .
CDR3 protein: CASSRTSGGGEQYF

J gene: TRBJ2-1
clone size: .
V gene: TRBV20-1
D gene: TRBD2
CDR3 protein: CSASGRNEQFF

J gene: TRBJ2-7
clone size: .
V gene: TRBV28
D gene: .
CDR3 protein: CASRDPTGTHYEQYF

J gene: TRBJ2-7
clone size: .
V gene: TRBV5-6
D gene: .
CDR3 protein: CASSLDVGIRSYEQYF

J gene: TRBJ2-4
clone size: .
V gene: TRBV5-1
D gene: .
CDR3 protein: CASSFDDRYKNIQYF

J gene: TRBJ2-5
clone size: .
V gene: TRBV3-1
D gene: TRBD1
CDR3 protein: CASSQRQGGETQYF

J gene: TRBJ2-3
clone size: many
V gene: TRBV15
D gene: .
CDR3 protein: CATRDGQRPSTDTQYF

J gene: TRBJ2-7
clone size: many
V gene: TRBV6-2/TRBV6-3
D gene: TRBD2
CDR3 protein: CASSKTSGTHEQYF